This TCR beta chain was retrieved from a study of cytomegalovirus exposure and HLA in healthy donors. Regarding this clone: The antigen remains unidentified.

This PCR relied on a set of 60 Vbeta primers and 13 Jbeta primers. Sequenced by immunoSEQ multiplex PCR; TCRdb stores in-frame clones only, minus some. Found here are about 140,000 clones, approximately 78% of them singletons; the top ten hold 2.5% to 3.5%. Germline V gene sequence: CDR1 MNHEY, CDR2 SMNVEV (reference sequence). The CDR3 has 16 amino acids. V lost 6 bases, J lost 2 bases, and 9 bases stayed unmatched. Points from the study as a whole: One cluster of highly shared sequence variants probably arose as a sequencing artifact.

This clonotype originated in a female donor in good health and CMV-seronegative. Sequenced material: PBMCs. The rearrangement uses TRBV27 and TRBJ2-2; 7 bases align to TRBD1. CDR3 in amino acids: CASSTYGTVNTGELFF. DNA of the CDR3: TGTGCCAGCAGCACCTACGGGACAGTCAACACCGGGGAGCTGTTTTTT.